Presented here are 14 T cell receptor beta chains from one specimen sequenced in a study of T cell responses to AZD1222 COVID-19 vaccine. Profiling relied on immunoSEQ multiplex PCR, and the TCRdb table lists in-frame clones only, not all of them. The top ten clones hold about 5.1% of a sample with about 150,000 clones, over 85% of them seen once. Sequenced here: peripheral blood, sampled on day 0 of AZD1222 vaccination. The receptors were sampled from an adult in good health.

The chain employs TRBV9 and TRBJ1-5, with D possibly TRBD1 on 5 matching bases. From germline, CDR1 is SGDLS and CDR2 YYNGEE. This CDR3 is 15 amino acids long. The V end was cut by 0 bases, the J end by 6 bases, with 13 bases between. The CDR3 nucleotides read TGTGCCAGCAGCGTAGCGGGCGGGGCTGGTCAGCCCCAGCATTTT. This sequence encodes CASSVAGGAGQPQHF.

In this sample, this clone turned up once. This chain joins TRBV7-9 and TRBJ1-3; a weak D match, TRBD1 (6 bases). Germline V gene sequence: CDR1 SEHNR, CDR2 FQNEAQ (reference sequence). Trimming cost V 3 bases and J 0 bases, with 9 bases left between them. The CDR3 consists of 15 residues. CDR3 nucleotides: TGTGCCAGCAGCTTGCGGACAGCCTCTGGAAACACCATATATTTT. Translation: CASSLRTASGNTIYF.

The V and J genes are TRBV13 and TRBJ2-3; D may match TRBD1 or TRBD2 (5 bases each). The length of the CDR3 is 13 residues. The V gene lost 5 bases and the J gene lost 2 bases, with 8 bases spanning the gap. Germline V gene sequence: CDR1 PRHDT, CDR2 FYEKMQ (reference sequence). CDR3 region: CASSPGPTDTQYF. The DNA of the CDR3 is TGTGCCAGCAGCCCGGGACCCACAGATACGCAGTATTTT.

This clone was seen just once. The V and J genes are TRBV10-2 and TRBJ2-2; perhaps TRBD2 as D (5 bases). With 4 bases removed from V and 6 bases from J, the gap between germline ends came to 12 bases. Germline V gives CDR1 WSHSY, CDR2 SAAADI. This CDR3 is 14 amino acids long. CDR3 loop: CASSAELVSGELFF. The CDR3 DNA reads as TGCGCCAGCAGTGCCGAACTAGTTTCCGGGGAGCTGTTTTTT.

In nucleotides, the CDR3 is TGTGCCAGTAGTATAGATCCCGGGTCGGCCACTGAAGCTTTCTTT. This gives the protein CASSIDPGSATEAFF. The chain uses TRBV19 and TRBJ1-1; no clear D. The germline gives CDR1 LNHDA, CDR2 SQIVND (reference sequence). The CDR3 has 15 amino acids. Trimming removed 0 bases from V and 4 bases from J, with 12 bases in between.

V gene TRBV19 combines with J gene TRBJ2-7; TRBD2 matches 13 bases. The germline CDR1 and CDR2 sequences are LNHDA and SQIVND (reference sequence). The CDR3 consists of 14 residues. Unmatched junction bases numbered 3, after V lost 5 bases and J lost 5 bases. CDR3 region: CASSGLAGDNEQYF. The CDR3 region has the DNA TGTGCCAGTAGTGGACTAGCGGGAGATAACGAGCAGTACTTC.

The V and J genes are TRBV6-5 and TRBJ1-1; TRBD1 might be the D (5 bases). Trimming cost V 7 bases and J 5 bases, with 17 bases left between them. Per germline, CDR1 MNHEY and CDR2 SVGAGI. The CDR3 has 14 residues. This CDR3 reads CASKAPGLRTEAFF. CDR3 nucleotides: TGTGCCAGCAAGGCCCCAGGGCTTCGGACTGAAGCTTTCTTT.

The genes are TRBV5-1 and TRBJ1-1, with D unclear. Germline-derived CDR1 and CDR2 are SGHRS and YFSETQ. The CDR3 runs to 14 residues. Trimming left V 4 bases short and J 4 bases short, with 14 bases between. The CDR3 sequence: CASSNSSVITEAFF. The CDR3 bases are TGCGCCAGCAGCAACTCCTCGGTGATCACTGAAGCTTTCTTT.

V usage is TRBV5-4 and J usage is TRBJ1-2; 8 nucleotides agree with TRBD1. The ends lost 2 bases at V and 8 bases at J; junction bases unmatched: 11. The CDR3 extends over 15 amino acids. Germline values: CDR1 SGHNT, CDR2 YYREEE (reference sequence). The CDR3: CASSFPRQGLAGYTF. For the CDR3, the DNA is TGTGCCAGCAGCTTCCCTCGACAGGGGCTAGCCGGCTACACCTTC.

The chain employs TRBV19 and TRBJ2-2; D gene uncertain. V lost 5 bases to trimming and J lost 7 bases, with 14 bases between them. Germline V lookup: CDR1 LNHDA, CDR2 SQIVND (reference sequence). The CDR3 is 14 residues long. CDR3 nucleotides: TGTGCCAGTAGTGTAACAAGTTCTGGCGGGGAGCTGTTTTTT. It yields the protein CASSVTSSGGELFF.

The chain uses TRBV11-3 and TRBJ2-1; no firm D call. Germline CDR1 SGHNT, CDR2 YENEEA. CDR3 length: 13 residues. Trimming left V 2 bases short and J 6 bases short, with 8 bases between. CDR3 protein: CASSLLGFNEQFF. In DNA, the CDR3 is TGTGCCAGCAGCTTATTAGGTTTCAATGAGCAGTTCTTC.

This sequence joins TRBV5-1 and TRBJ2-4, with TRBD2 identical over 7 bases. J gave up 0 bases and V 3 bases, and 6 bases lay outside the gene matches. CDR1 is SGHRS, CDR2 YFSETQ, per germline. The CDR3 runs 16 residues. Here the CDR3 DNA reads TGCGCCAGCAGCTACGGACTAGACCTAGCCAAAAACATTCAGTACTTC. Translation gives CASSYGLDLAKNIQYF. Full variable domain (rest looked up from reference TRBV5-1 and TRBJ2-4): KAGVTQTPRYLIKTRGQQVTLSCSPISGHRSVSWYQQTPGQGLQFLFEYFSETQRNKGNFPGRFSGRQFSNSRSEMNVSTLELGDSALYLCASSYGLDLAKNIQYFGAGTRLSVL.

V is TRBV14 and J is TRBJ2-2, with 14 positions matching TRBD2. Trimming at V came to 4 bases and at J to 7 bases, leaving 5 bases not matched to a gene. This CDR3 region has 16 residues. Germline V gene lookup returns CDR1 SGHDN and CDR2 FVKESK. The DNA of the CDR3 is TGTGCCAGCAGCCGGGGACTAGCGGGAGTTCGCGGGGAGCTGTTTTTT. This gives the protein CASSRGLAGVRGELFF.

The genes are TRBV15 and TRBJ2-7; D gene ambiguous. Trimming cost V 0 bases and J 4 bases, with 7 bases left between them. This CDR3 contains 13 residues. Germline CDR1 LNHNV, CDR2 YYDKDF (reference sequence). CDR3 nucleotides: TGTGCCACCAGCAGAGATGTCCCATACGAGCAGTACTTC. This sequence encodes CATSRDVPYEQYF.